Sequencing of this T cell receptor beta chain was carried out in a study of blood T cell repertoires in COVID-19. Trimming took 6 bases from V and 3 from J; bases not matched to a gene: 5. Germline V lookup: CDR1 MGHDK, CDR2 SYGVNS. The CDR3 covers 14 residues. Sequencing was performed with immunoSEQ multiplex PCR; in TCRdb, only in-frame clones are kept and a portion is missing. This sample has around 30,000 clones, with 65% to 90% found just once. The chain uses TRBV25-1 and TRBJ2-1; 7 positions match TRBD2. The source is a woman in her sixties with active COVID-19. The sample comprised peripheral blood. The CDR3 sequence: CASRPGGIYNEQFF. Here the CDR3 DNA reads TGTGCCAGCAGGCCCGGGGGGATCTACAATGAGCAGTTCTTC.